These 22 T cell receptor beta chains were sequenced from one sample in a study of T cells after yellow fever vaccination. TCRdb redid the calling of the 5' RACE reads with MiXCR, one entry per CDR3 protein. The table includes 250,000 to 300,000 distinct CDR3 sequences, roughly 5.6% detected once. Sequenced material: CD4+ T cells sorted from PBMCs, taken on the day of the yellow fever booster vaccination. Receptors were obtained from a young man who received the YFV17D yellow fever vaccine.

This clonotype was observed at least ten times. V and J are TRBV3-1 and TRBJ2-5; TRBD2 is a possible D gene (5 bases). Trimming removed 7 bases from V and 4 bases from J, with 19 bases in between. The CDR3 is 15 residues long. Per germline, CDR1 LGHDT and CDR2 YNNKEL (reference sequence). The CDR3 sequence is CASKRAGRAGETQYF. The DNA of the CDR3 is TGTGCCAGCAAACGCGCCGGAAGGGCGGGAGAGACCCAGTACTTC.

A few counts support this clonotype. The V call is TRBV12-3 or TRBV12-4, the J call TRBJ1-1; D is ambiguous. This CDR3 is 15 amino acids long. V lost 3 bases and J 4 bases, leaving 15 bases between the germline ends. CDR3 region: CASSLEELRGTEAFF. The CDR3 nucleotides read TGTGCCAGCAGTTTGGAAGAGCTCCGGGGCACTGAAGCTTTCTTT.

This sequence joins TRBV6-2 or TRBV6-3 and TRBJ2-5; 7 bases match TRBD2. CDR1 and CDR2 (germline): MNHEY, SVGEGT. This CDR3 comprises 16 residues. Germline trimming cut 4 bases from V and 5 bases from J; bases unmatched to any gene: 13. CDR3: CASSSSRTSVRETQYF. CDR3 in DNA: TGTGCCAGCAGTTCCTCTCGTACTAGCGTCCGGGAGACCCAGTACTTC.

The CDR3 region is CSVRDRGFTDTQYF. The CDR3 DNA reads TGCAGCGTACGGGACAGAGGGTTCACAGATACGCAGTATTTT. V and J are TRBV29-1 and TRBJ2-3; 7 positions agree with TRBD1. Trimming at V came to 6 bases and at J to 2 bases, leaving 8 bases not matched to a gene. The V gene's germline CDR1 is SQVTM and CDR2 ANQGSEA. The CDR3 consists of 14 residues.

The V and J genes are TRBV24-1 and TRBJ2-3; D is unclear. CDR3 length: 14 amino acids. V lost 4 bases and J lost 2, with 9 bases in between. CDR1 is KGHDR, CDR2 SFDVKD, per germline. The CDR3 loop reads CATSEPTDTDTQYF. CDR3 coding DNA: TGTGCCACCAGTGAACCGACGGACACAGATACGCAGTATTTT.

The CDR3 sequence is CASSERYGSGGYGYTF. In DNA form, the CDR3 reads TGTGCCAGCAGTGAACGGTACGGATCCGGCGGCTATGGCTACACCTTC. The V gene is TRBV6-1, the J gene TRBJ1-2; D is ambiguous. The V end lost 2 bases, the J end lost 4 bases, and 17 bases lay between the germline ends. The germline gives CDR1 MNHNS, CDR2 SASEGT. The CDR3 is 16 amino acids.

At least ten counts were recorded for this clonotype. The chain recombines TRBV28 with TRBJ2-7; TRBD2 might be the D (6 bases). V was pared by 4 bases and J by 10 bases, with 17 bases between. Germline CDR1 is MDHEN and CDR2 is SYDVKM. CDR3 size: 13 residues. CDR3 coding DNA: TGTGCCAGCAGTTCGAGCACCCGGACTATACAGTACGTC. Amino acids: CASSSSTRTIQYV.

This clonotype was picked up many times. CDR3 coding DNA: TGTGCCATTTTTGGGACTAGCGGGGACACAGATACGCAGTATTTT. Its translation: CAIFGTSGDTDTQYF. V is TRBV7-2 and J is TRBJ2-3, with 13 bases identical to TRBD2. From germline, CDR1 is SGHTA and CDR2 FQGNSA. The V segment lost 10 bases and the J segment 2 bases; nucleotides outside the gene matches: 6. The CDR3 totals 15 residues.

The CDR3 coding sequence is TGCAGTGCTAGAGGCGGGACAAGGCTCTCTGGAAACACCATATATTTT. It specifies CSARGGTRLSGNTIYF. The chain is built from TRBV20-1 and TRBJ1-3, with D perhaps matching TRBD1 (6 bases). CDR3 length: 16 residues. From germline, CDR1 is DFQATT and CDR2 SNEGSKA (reference sequence). The V end lost 1 base, the J end lost 0 bases, and 13 bases lay between the germline ends.

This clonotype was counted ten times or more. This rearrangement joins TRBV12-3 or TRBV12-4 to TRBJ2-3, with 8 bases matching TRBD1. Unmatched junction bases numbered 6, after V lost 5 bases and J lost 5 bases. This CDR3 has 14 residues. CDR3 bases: TGTGCCAGCAGTATGACAGGGGAAAGAGATACGCAGTATTTT. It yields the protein CASSMTGERDTQYF.

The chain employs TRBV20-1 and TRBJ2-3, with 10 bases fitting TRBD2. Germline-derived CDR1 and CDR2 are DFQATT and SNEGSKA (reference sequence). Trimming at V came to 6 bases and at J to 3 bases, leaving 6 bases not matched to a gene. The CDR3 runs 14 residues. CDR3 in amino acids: CSAPSSGGTDTQYF. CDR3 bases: TGCAGTGCACCCTCTAGCGGGGGTACAGATACGCAGTATTTT.

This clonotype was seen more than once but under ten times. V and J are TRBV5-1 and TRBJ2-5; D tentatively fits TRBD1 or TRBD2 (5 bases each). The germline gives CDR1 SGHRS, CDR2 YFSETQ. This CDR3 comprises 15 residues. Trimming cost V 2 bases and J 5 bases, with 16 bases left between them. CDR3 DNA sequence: TGCGCCAGCAGCTTATTCCCAGACAGAGGGGAGACCCAGTACTTC. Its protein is CASSLFPDRGETQYF.

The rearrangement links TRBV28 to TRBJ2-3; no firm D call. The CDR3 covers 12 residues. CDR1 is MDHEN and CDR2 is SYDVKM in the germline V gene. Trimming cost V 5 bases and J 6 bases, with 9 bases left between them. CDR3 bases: TGTGCCAGCAGTGTCCAAGGGGATACGCAGTATTTT. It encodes CASSVQGDTQYF.

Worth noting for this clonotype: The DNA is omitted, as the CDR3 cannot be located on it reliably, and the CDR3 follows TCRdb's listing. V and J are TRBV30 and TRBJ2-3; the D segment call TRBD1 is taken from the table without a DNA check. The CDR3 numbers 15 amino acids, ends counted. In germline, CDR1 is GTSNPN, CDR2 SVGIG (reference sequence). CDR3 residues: CAWSSGRAGTDTQYF.

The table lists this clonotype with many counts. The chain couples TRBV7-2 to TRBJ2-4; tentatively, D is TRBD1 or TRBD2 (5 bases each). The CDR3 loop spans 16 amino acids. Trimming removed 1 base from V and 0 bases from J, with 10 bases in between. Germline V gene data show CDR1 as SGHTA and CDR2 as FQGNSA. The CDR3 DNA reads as TGTGCCAGCAGCTTAGTTATTGGGGGAGCCAAAAACATTCAGTACTTC. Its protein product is CASSLVIGGAKNIQYF.

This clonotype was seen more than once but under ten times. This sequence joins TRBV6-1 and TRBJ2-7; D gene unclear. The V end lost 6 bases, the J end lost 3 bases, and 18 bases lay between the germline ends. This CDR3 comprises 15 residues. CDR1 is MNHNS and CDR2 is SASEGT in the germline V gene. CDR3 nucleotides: TGTGCCAGCAGCTTCCGCTCCTGGATGGGCTACGAGCAGTACTTC. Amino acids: CASSFRSWMGYEQYF.

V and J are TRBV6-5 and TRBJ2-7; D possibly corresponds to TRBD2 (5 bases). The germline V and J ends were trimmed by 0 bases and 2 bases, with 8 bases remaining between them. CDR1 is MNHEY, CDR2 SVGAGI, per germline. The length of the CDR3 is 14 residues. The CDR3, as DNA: TGTGCCAGCAGTTACTCAGAGGGAGCCTACGAGCAGTACGTC. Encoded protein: CASSYSEGAYEQYV.

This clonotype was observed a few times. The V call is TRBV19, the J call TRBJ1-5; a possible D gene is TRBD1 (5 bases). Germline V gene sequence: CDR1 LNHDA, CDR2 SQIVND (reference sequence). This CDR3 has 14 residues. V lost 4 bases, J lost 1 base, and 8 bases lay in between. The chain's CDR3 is CASSTGASNQPQHF. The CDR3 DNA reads TGTGCCAGTAGTACCGGGGCGAGCAATCAGCCCCAGCATTTT.

CDR3 residues: CASSRGSGVGDTQYF. In DNA form, the CDR3 reads TGTGCCAGCAGCCGAGGAAGCGGGGTTGGAGATACGCAGTATTTT. The chain is built from TRBV7-2 and TRBJ2-3, with TRBD2 matching over 7 bases. After removal of 5 bases from V and 5 bases from J, the junction contained 10 bases not matched to a gene. CDR1 is SGHTA, CDR2 FQGNSA, per germline. This CDR3 is built from 15 residues.

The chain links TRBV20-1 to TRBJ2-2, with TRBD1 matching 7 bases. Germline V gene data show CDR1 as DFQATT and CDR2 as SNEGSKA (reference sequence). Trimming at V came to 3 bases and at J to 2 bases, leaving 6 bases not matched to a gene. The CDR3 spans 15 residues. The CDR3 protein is CSARKAGGNTGELFF. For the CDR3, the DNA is TGCAGTGCTAGGAAGGCAGGGGGTAACACCGGGGAGCTGTTTTTT.

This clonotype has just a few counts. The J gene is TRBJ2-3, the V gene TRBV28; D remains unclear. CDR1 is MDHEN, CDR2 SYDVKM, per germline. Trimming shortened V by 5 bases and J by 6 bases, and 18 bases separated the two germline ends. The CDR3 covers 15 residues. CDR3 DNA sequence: TGTGCCAGCAGTCCCGCCGGCGGAGCAGTGGATACGCAGTATTTT. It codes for CASSPAGGAVDTQYF.

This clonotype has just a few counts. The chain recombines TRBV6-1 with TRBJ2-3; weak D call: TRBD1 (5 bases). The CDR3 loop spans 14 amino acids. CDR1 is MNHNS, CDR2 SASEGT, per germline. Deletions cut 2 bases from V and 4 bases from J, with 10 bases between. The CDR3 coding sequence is TGTGCCAGCAGTGAACAGGGTGGTGCAGATACGCAGTATTTT. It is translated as CASSEQGGADTQYF.